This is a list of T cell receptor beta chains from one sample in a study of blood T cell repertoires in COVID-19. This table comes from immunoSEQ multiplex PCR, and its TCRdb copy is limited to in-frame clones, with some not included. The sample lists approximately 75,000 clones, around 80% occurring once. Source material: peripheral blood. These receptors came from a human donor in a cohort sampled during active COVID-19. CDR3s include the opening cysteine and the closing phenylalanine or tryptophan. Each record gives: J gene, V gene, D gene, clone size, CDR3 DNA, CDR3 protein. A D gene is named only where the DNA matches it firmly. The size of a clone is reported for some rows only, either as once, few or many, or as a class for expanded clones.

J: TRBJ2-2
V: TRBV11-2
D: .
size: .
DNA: TGTGCCAGCAGCTTAGGTAACCAGGCGAACACCGGGGAGCTGTTTTTT
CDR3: CASSLGNQANTGELFF

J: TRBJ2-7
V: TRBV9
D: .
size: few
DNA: TGTGCCAGCAGCCGGGAAGAAGGGCTGGAGCAGTACTTC
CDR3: CASSREEGLEQYF

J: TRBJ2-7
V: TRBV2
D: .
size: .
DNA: TGTGCCAGCAGTGACGGGTACGAGCAGTACTTC
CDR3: CASSDGYEQYF

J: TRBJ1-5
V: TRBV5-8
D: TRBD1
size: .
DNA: TGTGCCAGCAGCCTCGGGACAGGGTTGCAGAGCAATCAGCCCCAGCATTTT
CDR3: CASSLGTGLQSNQPQHF

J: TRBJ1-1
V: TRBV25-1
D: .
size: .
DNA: TGTGCCAGCACCCCAGGGGTCTTGAACACTGAAGCTTTCTTT
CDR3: CASTPGVLNTEAFF

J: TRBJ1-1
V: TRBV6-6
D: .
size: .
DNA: TGTGCCAGCAGTATCAGGAAGGAGGCTGAAGCTTTCTTT
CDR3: CASSIRKEAEAFF

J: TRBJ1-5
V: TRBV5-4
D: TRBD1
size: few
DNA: TGTGCCAGCAGCAATAAACAGGGGGGTGATCAGCCCCAGCATTTT
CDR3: CASSNKQGGDQPQHF

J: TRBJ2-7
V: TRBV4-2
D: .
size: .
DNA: TGTGCCAGCAGCCAAGTAAGTCTATCCTACGAGCAGTACTTC
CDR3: CASSQVSLSYEQYF

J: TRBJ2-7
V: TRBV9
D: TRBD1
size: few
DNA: TGTGCCAGCAGCCTCGCGGACAGGGGCTACGAGCAGTACTTC
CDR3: CASSLADRGYEQYF

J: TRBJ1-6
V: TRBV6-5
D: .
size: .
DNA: TGTGCCAGCAGTTACACGGACAGCCGTAATTCACCCCTCCACTTT
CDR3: CASSYTDSRNSPLHF

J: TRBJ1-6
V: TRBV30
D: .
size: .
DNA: TGTGCCTGGAGTACGCGCTCCTATAATTCACCCCTCCACTTT
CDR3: CAWSTRSYNSPLHF

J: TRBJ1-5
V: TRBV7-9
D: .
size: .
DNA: TGTGCCAGCAGCGAAGGCGGCCAGGGAAATCAGCCCCAGCATTTT
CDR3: CASSEGGQGNQPQHF

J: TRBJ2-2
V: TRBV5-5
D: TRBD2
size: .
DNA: TGTGCCAGCAGCCAGCCGGGACTAGCAACCGGGGAGCTGTTTTTT
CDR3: CASSQPGLATGELFF

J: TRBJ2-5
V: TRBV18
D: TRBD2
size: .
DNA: TGTGCCAGCTCAGCGACTAGCGGGGAAGAGACCCAGTACTTC
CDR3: CASSATSGEETQYF

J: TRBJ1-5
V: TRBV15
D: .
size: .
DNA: TGTGCCACCAGCAGGGAGGGGTATAGCAATCAGCCCCAGCATTTT
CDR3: CATSREGYSNQPQHF

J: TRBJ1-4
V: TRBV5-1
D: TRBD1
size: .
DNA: TGCGCCAGCAGCAGCGGACAGGGCCCCGCAACTAATGAAAAACTGTTTTTT
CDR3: CASSSGQGPATNEKLFF